This T cell receptor (beta chain) came from a study of response to subunit inactivated influenza vaccine. V dropped 2 bases and J dropped 4; count of bases not matched to a gene: 1. CDR1 is MNHEY and CDR2 is SVGAGI in the germline V gene. This CDR3 has 14 residues. Study-wide results and limits: Each seasonal influenza vaccination, the authors suggested, recruits few new T cells.

In TCRdb, the RT-PCR reads were re-called with MiXCR into one record per CDR3 protein. The top ten hold roughly 13% of the sample, which has 490,000 or so distinct CDR3 sequences, around 8% seen once. This clonotype was counted between two and nine times. The target antigen is unknown. This clonotype was obtained from a man between 50 and 75 years old who received an inactivated influenza vaccine. The chain joins TRBV6-5 to TRBJ1-1, with 10 bases identical to TRBD1. The sample consisted of PBMCs from blood, taken 23 months after vaccination. CDR3 sequence: CASSYGTGATEAFF. The CDR3 nucleotides read TGTGCCAGCAGTTACGGGACAGGGGCCACTGAAGCTTTCTTT.